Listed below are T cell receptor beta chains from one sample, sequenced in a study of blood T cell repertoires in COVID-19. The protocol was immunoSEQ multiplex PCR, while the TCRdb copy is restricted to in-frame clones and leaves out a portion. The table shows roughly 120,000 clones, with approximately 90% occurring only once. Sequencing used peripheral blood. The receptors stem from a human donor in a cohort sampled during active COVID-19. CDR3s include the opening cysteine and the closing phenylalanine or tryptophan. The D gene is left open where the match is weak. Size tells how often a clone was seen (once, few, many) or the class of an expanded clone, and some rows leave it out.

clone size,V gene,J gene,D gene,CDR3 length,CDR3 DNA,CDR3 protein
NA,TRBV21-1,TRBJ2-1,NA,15,TGTGCCAGCAGCCTCCCGGGGAGGCCTTACAATGAGCAGTTCTTC,CASSLPGRPYNEQFF
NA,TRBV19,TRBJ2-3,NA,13,TGTGCCAGAACCAACAGCGGGTCAGATACGCAGTATTTT,CARTNSGSDTQYF
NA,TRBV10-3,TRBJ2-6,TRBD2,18,TGTGCCATCAGTGAGTCTTCGGGGGGGGCCGCTGGGGCCAACGTCCTGACTTTC,CAISESSGGAAGANVLTF
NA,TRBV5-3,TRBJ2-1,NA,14,TGTGCCAGAAACCGCGGGGGCCCCTACAATGAGCAGTTCTTC,CARNRGGPYNEQFF
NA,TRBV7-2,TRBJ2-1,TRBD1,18,TGTGCCAGCCACTTAGTGGACAGGGGATATAATTCCTACAATGAGCAGTTCTTC,CASHLVDRGYNSYNEQFF
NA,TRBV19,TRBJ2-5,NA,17,TGTGCCAGTAGTCCGTTCTTCATCGGGGATGGACAAGAGACCCAGTACTTC,CASSPFFIGDGQETQYF
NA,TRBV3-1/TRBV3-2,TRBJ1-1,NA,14,TGTGCCAGCAGCCGGGGGGGGTCGAACACTGAAGCTTTCTTT,CASSRGGSNTEAFF
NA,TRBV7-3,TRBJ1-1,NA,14,TGTGCCAGCAGCCCCGGGCACAGGCCCACTGAAGCTTTCTTT,CASSPGHRPTEAFF
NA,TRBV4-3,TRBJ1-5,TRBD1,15,TGCGCCAGCAGCCAAGAAGACAGGGGGACTCAGCCCCAGCATTTT,CASSQEDRGTQPQHF
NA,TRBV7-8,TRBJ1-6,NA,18,TGTGCCAGCAGCTTTAACTTTCTACGGGACTCCTATAATTCACCCCTCCACTTT,CASSFNFLRDSYNSPLHF
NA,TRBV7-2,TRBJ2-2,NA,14,TGTGCCAGCAGCTCACGAGATTCCGTCGGGGAGCTGTTTTTT,CASSSRDSVGELFF
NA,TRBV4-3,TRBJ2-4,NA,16,TGCGCCAGCAGCCAGGAGGGGGGGACAGCCAAAAACATTCAGTACTTC,CASSQEGGTAKNIQYF
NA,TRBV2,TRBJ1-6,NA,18,TGTGCCAGCAGTCCTCCCGGACAGCGAAAACTTTATAATTCACCCCTCCACTTT,CASSPPGQRKLYNSPLHF
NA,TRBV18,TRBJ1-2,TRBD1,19,TGTGCCAGCTCACCGAATCGATTAGGGGACAGGGGCTATAACTATGGCTACACCTTC,CASSPNRLGDRGYNYGYTF
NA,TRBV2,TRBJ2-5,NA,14,TGTGCCAGCAGTGAAGGACAGCCTAAAGAGACCCAGTACTTC,CASSEGQPKETQYF
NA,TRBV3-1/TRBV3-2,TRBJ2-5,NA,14,TGTGCCAGCAGCCAAGGAGGGGGGGTAGAGACCCAGTACTTC,CASSQGGGVETQYF
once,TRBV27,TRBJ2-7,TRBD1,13,TGTGCCAGCAGTTTCCCGGGACAGCCCTTGAAGTACTTC,CASSFPGQPLKYF
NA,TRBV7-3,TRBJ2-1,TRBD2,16,TGTGCCAGCAGCTTAGCAGGGACTAGGGGCTACAATGAGCAGTTCTTC,CASSLAGTRGYNEQFF
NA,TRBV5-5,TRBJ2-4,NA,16,TGTGCCAGCAGCCCGCCGGGGATAACAGCCAAAAACATTCAGTACTTC,CASSPPGITAKNIQYF
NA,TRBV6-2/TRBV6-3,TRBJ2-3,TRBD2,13,TGTGCCAGCAGTTCCCTCGGGGCGGGGGTCCAGTATTTT,CASSSLGAGVQYF
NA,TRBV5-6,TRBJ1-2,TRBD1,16,TGTGCCAGCAGCACCCGGGACAGGGACCGACGATATGGCTACACCTTC,CASSTRDRDRRYGYTF
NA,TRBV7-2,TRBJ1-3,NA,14,TGTGCCAGCAGCTTTGGGGCTTCTGGAAACACCATATATTTT,CASSFGASGNTIYF
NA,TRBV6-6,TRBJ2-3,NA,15,TGTGCCAGCAGTTATTTGGGACACCACACAGATACGCAGTATTTT,CASSYLGHHTDTQYF
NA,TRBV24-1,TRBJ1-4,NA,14,TGTGCCACCAGTGATTCTGGGGCGGGAGAAAAACTGTTTTTT,CATSDSGAGEKLFF
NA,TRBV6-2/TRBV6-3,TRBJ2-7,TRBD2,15,TGTGCCAGCAGTTCCTCCCCAGCGGGAGCCTACGAGCAGTACTTC,CASSSSPAGAYEQYF
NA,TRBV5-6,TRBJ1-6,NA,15,TGTGCCAGCAGCTTGGAGCCAGGGATCAATTCACCCCTCCACTTT,CASSLEPGINSPLHF
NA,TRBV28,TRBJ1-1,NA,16,TGTGCCAGCAGTTTACCCCCCATCTCGGACGGGGCTGAAGCTTTCTTT,CASSLPPISDGAEAFF
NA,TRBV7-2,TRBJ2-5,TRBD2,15,TGTGCCAGCAGCCAAACGGGACTAGCGGAAGAGACCCAGTACTTC,CASSQTGLAEETQYF
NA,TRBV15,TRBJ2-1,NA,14,TGTGCCACCAGCAGAGATCTAATCGGGGATGAGCAGTTCTTC,CATSRDLIGDEQFF
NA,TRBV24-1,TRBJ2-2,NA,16,TGTGCCACCAGTGATTTGAATCGGGGGAACACCGGGGAGCTGTTTTTT,CATSDLNRGNTGELFF
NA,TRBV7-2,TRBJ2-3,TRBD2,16,TGTGCCAGCAGCCCTTATGCGGGGGGGGCCAGAGATACGCAGTATTTT,CASSPYAGGARDTQYF
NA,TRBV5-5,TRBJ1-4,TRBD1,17,TGTGCCAGCAGCCCTGGACAGGGAAAGGGGGCTAATGAAAAACTGTTTTTT,CASSPGQGKGANEKLFF
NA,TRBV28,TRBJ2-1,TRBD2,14,TGTGCCACCACGGTGGCGGGAGGGTTTGATGAGCAGTTCTTC,CATTVAGGFDEQFF
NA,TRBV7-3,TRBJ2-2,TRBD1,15,TGTGCCAGCAGCTTAAATGCAGGGGGCACCGGGGAGCTGTTTTTT,CASSLNAGGTGELFF
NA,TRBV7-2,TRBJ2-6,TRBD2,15,TGTGCCAGCAGCTTGGGGGGGTCTGGGGCCAACGTCCTGACTTTC,CASSLGGSGANVLTF
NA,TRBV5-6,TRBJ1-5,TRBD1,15,TGTGCCAGCAGCTTTGGGACAGGGGGCAATCAGCCCCAGCATTTT,CASSFGTGGNQPQHF
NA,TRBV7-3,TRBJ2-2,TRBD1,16,TGTGCCAGCAGCCTGGACAGGGGAGCGAACACCGGGGAGCTGTTTTTT,CASSLDRGANTGELFF
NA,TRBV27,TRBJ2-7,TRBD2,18,TGTGCCAGCAGTTCCCGACCCTTAGCGGGAGGGTACGTACACGAGCAGTACTTC,CASSSRPLAGGYVHEQYF
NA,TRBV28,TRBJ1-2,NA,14,TGTGCCAGCAGTTTGGAACAGATATGGAATGGCTACACCTTC,CASSLEQIWNGYTF
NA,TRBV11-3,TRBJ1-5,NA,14,TGTGCCAGCAGCGCCCCAGGTCTCAATCAGCCCCAGCATTTT,CASSAPGLNQPQHF
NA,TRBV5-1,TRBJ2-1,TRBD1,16,TGCGCCAGCAGCGTGTCAGGGGGCGGTTATATGAATGAGCAGTTCTTC,CASSVSGGGYMNEQFF
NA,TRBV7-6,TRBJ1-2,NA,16,TGTGCCAGCAGCTTGACGGGGTCACGCTCCTTATGGCCCTACACCTTC,CASSLTGSRSLWPYTF
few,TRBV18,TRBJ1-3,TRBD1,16,TGTGCCAGCTCACCACTACAGGGGGCCTCTGGAAACACCATATATTTT,CASSPLQGASGNTIYF
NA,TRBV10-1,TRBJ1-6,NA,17,TGCGCCAGCAGTGACCCACCGGGATTTGGGTATAATTCACCCCTCCACTTT,CASSDPPGFGYNSPLHF
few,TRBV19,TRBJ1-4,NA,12,TGTGCCAGCAGGGGTGCTAATGAAAAACTGTTTTTT,CASRGANEKLFF
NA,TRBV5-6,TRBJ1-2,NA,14,TGTGCCAGCAGCTTGGATGGACTGATCTATGGCTACACCTTC,CASSLDGLIYGYTF
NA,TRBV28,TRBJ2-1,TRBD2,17,TGTGCCAGCAGTTCTTCTAGCGGGAGGGTGTCCTACAATGAGCAGTTCTTC,CASSSSSGRVSYNEQFF
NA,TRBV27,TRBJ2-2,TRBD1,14,TGTGCCAGCAGGGTCGGACAGGCCACCGGGGAGCTGTTTTTT,CASRVGQATGELFF
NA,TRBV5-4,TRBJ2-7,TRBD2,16,TGTGCCAGCAGCCCGAGGGAGCGGGGGACCTCCTACGAGCAGTACTTC,CASSPRERGTSYEQYF
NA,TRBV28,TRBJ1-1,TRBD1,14,TGTGCCAGCAGGTCACCGGGACAGGGGTGGATGGCTTTCTTT,CASRSPGQGWMAFF
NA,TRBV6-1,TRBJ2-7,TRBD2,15,TGTGCCAGCAGTGAATTTAGCGGGGGGGCCTACGAGCAGTACTTC,CASSEFSGGAYEQYF
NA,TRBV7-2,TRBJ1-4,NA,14,TGTGCCAGCAGCTTAGGGTTCGGGGAGGAAAAACTGTTTTTT,CASSLGFGEEKLFF
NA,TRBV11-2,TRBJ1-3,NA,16,TGTGCCAGCAGCTTAGATCTGGTCGACGGGGGAAACACCATATATTTT,CASSLDLVDGGNTIYF
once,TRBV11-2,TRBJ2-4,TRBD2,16,TGTGCCAGCAGCTTAACTAGCGGGAAGGGCAAAAACATTCAGTACTTC,CASSLTSGKGKNIQYF
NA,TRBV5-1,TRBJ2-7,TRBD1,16,TGCGCCAGCAGCTTGCCAGCCGGACAGGGGGCTTACGAGCAGTACTTC,CASSLPAGQGAYEQYF
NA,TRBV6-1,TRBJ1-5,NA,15,TGTGCCAGCAGTGAAGCGTTCCTTAGCAATCAGCCCCAGCATTTT,CASSEAFLSNQPQHF
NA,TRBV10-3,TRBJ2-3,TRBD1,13,TGTGCCACCTCGACAGGGTGGGCAGATACGCAGTATTTT,CATSTGWADTQYF
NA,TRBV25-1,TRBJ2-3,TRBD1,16,TGTGCCAGCAGTCCGAATACGGACAGGGTGCGGAATACGCAGTATTTT,CASSPNTDRVRNTQYF